One and the same sample provided the 29 T cell receptor beta chains below, sequenced in a study of response to subunit inactivated influenza vaccine. TCRdb re-derived calls from the RT-PCR reads in MiXCR, one entry per CDR3 protein. The table includes 450,000 to 500,000 distinct CDR3 sequences, 9.5% to 13% detected once. This sample comprised PBMCs from blood, obtained about 40 days after vaccination. These receptor sequences come from a man between 50 and 59 years old who received an inactivated influenza vaccine.

This clonotype appeared many times. The chain uses TRBV29-1 and TRBJ1-6; no definite D call. There are 12 residues in the CDR3. The V end lost 0 bases, the J end lost 13 bases, and 10 bases lay between the germline ends. Germline assignment: CDR1 SQVTM and CDR2 ANQGSEA. DNA for the CDR3: TGCAGCGTTGAAGAGCCTGGTGGGCCCCTCCACTTT. Translating it yields CSVEEPGGPLHF.

This chain joins TRBV10-3 and TRBJ1-5; D is perhaps TRBD1 (6 bases). Trimming removed 10 bases from V and 8 bases from J, with 18 bases in between. Germline V gene sequence: CDR1 ENHRY, CDR2 SYGVKD. This CDR3 is 13 amino acids long. CDR3 protein: CATTGQSTEPQHF. CDR3 DNA sequence: TGTGCCACCACCGGACAGAGCACAGAGCCCCAGCATTTT.

There are a few counts of this clonotype. V is TRBV6-2 or TRBV6-3 and J is TRBJ2-7; possibly TRBD2 for D (5 bases). Trimming cost V 6 bases and J 2 bases, with 23 bases left between them. The length of the CDR3 is 17 residues. In germline, CDR1 is MNHEY, CDR2 SVGEGT. The DNA of the CDR3 is TGTGCCAGCAGGGACGTTTCCGTGAGAAAGCGGCCCTACGAGCAGTACTTC. It specifies CASRDVSVRKRPYEQYF.

This clonotype was seen more than once but under ten times. V usage is TRBV6-1 and J usage is TRBJ2-7, with D maybe TRBD1 (6 bases). Germline CDR1 and CDR2: MNHNS and SASEGT. This CDR3 contains 13 residues. Trimming removed 6 bases at V and 3 bases at J, with 12 bases between. In DNA form, the CDR3 reads TGTGCCAGCAGAAAACTACAGGGCTACGAGCAGTACTTC. Protein product: CASRKLQGYEQYF.

This clonotype was counted a single time. A much larger clonotype is one base distant, so this may be a read error. This chain connects TRBV5-6 to TRBJ2-1; possibly TRBD1 for D (6 bases). The CDR3 length is 15 residues. The V gene lost 4 bases and the J gene lost 2 bases, with 13 bases spanning the gap. Germline CDR1 and CDR2: SGHDT and YYEEEE. The DNA of the CDR3 is TGTGCCAGCAGCGTAGCGTGGGGGCCCTACAATGAGCAGTTCTTC. Amino acids: CASSVAWGPYNEQFF.

This clonotype was detected only a few times. The chain joins TRBV7-9 to TRBJ1-1; 9 nucleotides match TRBD1. The junction had 8 bases not matched to a gene; V was cut back by 3 bases and J by 9 bases. Germline V gene data show CDR1 as SEHNR and CDR2 as FQNEAQ (reference sequence). The CDR3 runs 14 residues. In nucleotides, the CDR3 is TGTGCCAGCAGCTTTGGAGGGACAGGGTGGAAAGCTTTCTTT. Its protein is CASSFGGTGWKAFF.

The gene calls are TRBV29-1 and TRBJ2-5; TRBD1 agrees at 8 bases. Trimming removed 8 bases from V and 5 bases from J; junction bases left unmatched: 10. There are 13 residues in the CDR3. CDR1 is SQVTM, CDR2 ANQGSEA, per germline. The CDR3 region is CSIATGAQETQYF. CDR3 DNA sequence: TGCAGCATCGCGACAGGGGCCCAGGAGACCCAGTACTTC.

This clonotype occurred many times. The chain couples TRBV4-3 to TRBJ2-7; D may be TRBD1 (5 bases). The CDR3 is 15 residues long. Trimming cost V 0 bases and J 5 bases, with 14 bases left between them. Germline assignment: CDR1 LGHNA and CDR2 YSLEER. In nucleotides, the CDR3 is TGCGCCAGCAGCCAAGAAGGGCAGGGAAGTGACGAGCAGTACTTC. As protein: CASSQEGQGSDEQYF.

V gene TRBV18 combines with J gene TRBJ1-1; tentatively, D is TRBD1 (6 bases). Germline CDR1 KGHSH, CDR2 LQKENI. V was cut by 3 bases and J by 1 base, with 12 bases left in between. The CDR3 totals 15 residues. CDR3 region: CASSPIGGPNTEAFF. The CDR3 DNA is TGTGCCAGCTCACCGATCGGGGGGCCGAACACTGAAGCTTTCTTT.

This clonotype was recorded many times. This rearrangement joins TRBV9 to TRBJ2-1; 8 nucleotides agree with TRBD1. The CDR3 runs to 15 residues. Germline-derived CDR1 and CDR2 are SGDLS and YYNGEE. The trim removed 0 bases at V and 3 bases at J, leaving 2 bases unmatched. This CDR3 reads CASSVDRGSYNEQFF. The CDR3 DNA reads as TGTGCCAGCAGCGTAGACAGGGGGAGCTACAATGAGCAGTTCTTC.

The V call is TRBV10-3, the J call TRBJ2-7, with D unresolved. Deletions cut 2 bases from V and 4 bases from J, with 6 bases between. This CDR3 spans 12 amino acids. Germline loops: CDR1 ENHRY, CDR2 SYGVKD. Here the CDR3 reads CAISEQYYEQYF. The CDR3 DNA sequence: TGTGCCATCAGTGAGCAGTATTACGAGCAGTACTTC.

This chain joins TRBV19 and TRBJ2-7; weak D call: TRBD1 (6 bases). The germline gives CDR1 LNHDA, CDR2 SQIVND (reference sequence). V was cut by 2 bases and J by 5 bases, with 16 bases left in between. This CDR3 has 15 residues. CDR3 nucleotide sequence: TGTGCCAGTAGTATACGCCGGGGACATATGAACGAGCAGTACTTC. The encoded protein is CASSIRRGHMNEQYF.

This clonotype was recorded many times. The rearrangement joins TRBV5-1 to TRBJ2-5; TRBD1 agrees at 9 bases. J was trimmed by 0 bases and V by 2 bases; bases with no gene match: 2. Germline-derived CDR1 and CDR2 are SGHRS and YFSETQ. The CDR3 loop spans 15 amino acids. The CDR3 loop is CASSLQGAYQETQYF. CDR3 nucleotide sequence: TGCGCCAGCAGCTTACAGGGGGCGTACCAAGAGACCCAGTACTTC.

This clonotype was found many times. The gene calls are TRBV12-3 or TRBV12-4 and TRBJ2-1; 11 bases line up with TRBD2. With 6 bases clipped from V and 4 bases from J, the junction kept 2 bases outside the gene matches. The CDR3 runs 14 residues. The chain's CDR3 is CASSTSGGYNEQFF. CDR3 bases: TGTGCCAGCAGCACTAGCGGGGGTTACAATGAGCAGTTCTTC.

Only a few counts were recorded for this clonotype. The chain employs TRBV7-2 and TRBJ1-5; 9 bases match TRBD1. Germline values: CDR1 SGHTA, CDR2 FQGNSA. V lost 2 bases, J lost 3 bases, and 14 bases stayed unmatched. This CDR3 is built from 19 residues. The CDR3 DNA reads TGTGCCAGCAGCTTATTTTCCTTGACAGGGGGGGGTCACAATCAGCCCCAGCATTTT. Translated, it gives CASSLFSLTGGGHNQPQHF. Supplemented by reference TRBV7-2 and TRBJ1-5, the full variable domain reads GAGVSQSPSNKVTEKGKDVELRCDPISGHTALYWYRQSLGQGLEFLIYFQGNSAPDKSGLPSDRFSAERTGGSVSTLTIQRTQQEDSAVYLCASSLFSLTGGGHNQPQHFGDGTRLSIL.

In its sample, this clonotype was seen a few times. This chain links TRBV5-1 with TRBJ2-1; D perhaps matches TRBD1 (5 bases). CDR3 length: 15 amino acids. Trimming removed 1 base from V and 5 bases from J, with 13 bases in between. Germline V CDR1 and CDR2: SGHRS, YFSETQ. The CDR3 DNA reads TGCGCCAGCAGCTTGACAGGCCAAATACACAATGAGCAGTTCTTC. It encodes CASSLTGQIHNEQFF.

This clonotype showed up many times. This chain links TRBV29-1 with TRBJ2-5, with D maybe TRBD1 (7 bases). Germline values: CDR1 SQVTM, CDR2 ANQGSEA. Trimming left V 7 bases short and J 5 bases short, with 17 bases between. This CDR3 is built from 13 residues. The CDR3 DNA sequence: TGCAGCGGCGGACAGGTCGCGGGGGAGACCCAGTACTTC. It encodes CSGGQVAGETQYF.

This clonotype has only a few counts. The rearrangement joins TRBV25-1 to TRBJ2-3, with TRBD2 identical over 10 bases. The CDR3 loop spans 15 amino acids. Trimming removed 2 bases from V and 5 bases from J; junction bases left unmatched: 4. Germline-derived CDR1 and CDR2 are MGHDK and SYGVNS. CDR3 bases: TGTGCCAGCAGTGAACCCCTAGCGGGAGAAGATACGCAGTATTTT. Residues: CASSEPLAGEDTQYF.

The chain carries TRBV20-1 and TRBJ2-2; 7 positions agree with TRBD1. Germline-derived CDR1 and CDR2 are DFQATT and SNEGSKA (reference sequence). V trimming: 6 bases; J trimming: 2 bases; junction bases outside the gene matches: 3. The CDR3 loop spans 13 amino acids. CDR3 DNA sequence: TGCAGTGCAGGACAGGCAAACACCGGGGAGCTGTTTTTT. The encoded protein is CSAGQANTGELFF.

The V gene is TRBV6-2 or TRBV6-3, the J gene TRBJ2-5; possibly TRBD1 for D (6 bases). V was cut by 6 bases and J by 4 bases, with 9 bases left in between. CDR3 length: 12 residues. Germline V gene data show CDR1 as MNHEY and CDR2 as SVGEGT. Here the CDR3 DNA reads TGTGCCAGCAGAACAGGGTTAGAGACCCAGTACTTC. Translating gives CASRTGLETQYF.

V gene TRBV7-9 combines with J gene TRBJ1-1; TRBD1 might be the D (6 bases). V lost 3 bases and J lost 1, with 12 bases in between. Germline values: CDR1 SEHNR, CDR2 FQNEAQ (reference sequence). This CDR3 spans 15 amino acids. For the CDR3, the DNA is TGTGCCAGCAGCTTGGAAGGACAGCGGAACACTGAAGCTTTCTTT. Its translation: CASSLEGQRNTEAFF.

The gene calls are TRBV20-1 and TRBJ2-7; 11 positions agree with TRBD1. With V trimmed by 6 bases and J by 4 bases, 2 bases remained unmatched. Germline-derived CDR1 and CDR2 are DFQATT and SNEGSKA (reference sequence). The CDR3 is 12 amino acids. CDR3 residues: CSADRGLYEQYF. CDR3 nucleotides: TGCAGTGCGGACAGGGGGCTTTACGAGCAGTACTTC.

This clonotype was seen only a few times. The chain combines TRBV10-3 with TRBJ1-1; 7 nucleotides match TRBD1. The CDR3 contains 19 residues. From germline, CDR1 is ENHRY and CDR2 SYGVKD. V dropped 0 bases and J dropped 4; count of bases not matched to a gene: 17. Written as DNA, the CDR3 is TGTGCCATCAGTGAGTCTTGGATTAGACTGACAGGGAAAGGCACTGAAGCTTTCTTT. This encodes CAISESWIRLTGKGTEAFF.

The chain recombines TRBV4-3 with TRBJ2-3; D call uncertain. Germline lookup yields CDR1 LGHNA and CDR2 YSLEER. There are 14 residues in the CDR3. Trimming took off 1 base at V and 7 bases at J, with 12 bases between the two ends. CDR3 sequence reads: CASSQVVPSNTQYF. CDR3 DNA: TGCGCCAGCAGCCAAGTAGTCCCATCCAATACGCAGTATTTT.

At least ten counts were recorded for this clonotype. This chain connects TRBV6-1 to TRBJ2-1; D uncertain. The CDR3 has 13 amino acids. V was cut by 6 bases and J by 2 bases, with 8 bases left in between. CDR1 is MNHNS, CDR2 SASEGT, per germline. CDR3 residues: CASREITYNEQFF. The DNA of the CDR3 is TGTGCCAGCAGAGAGATCACCTACAATGAGCAGTTCTTC.

The J gene is TRBJ2-1, the V gene TRBV12-5; D perhaps matches TRBD1 (6 bases). Germline V gives CDR1 LGHNT, CDR2 FRNRAP. The V end lost 6 bases, the J end lost 5 bases, and 20 bases lay between the germline ends. The CDR3 length is 16 residues. CDR3: CASGLMGVTGNNEQFF. CDR3 in DNA: TGTGCTAGTGGACTGATGGGTGTTACAGGGAACAATGAGCAGTTCTTC. Combining the CDR3 with reference TRBV12-5 and TRBJ2-1 gives the whole variable domain DARVTQTPRHKVTEMGQEVTMRCQPILGHNTVFWYRQTMMQGLELLAYFRNRAPLDDSGMPKDRFSAEMPDATLATLKIQPSEPRDSAVYFCASGLMGVTGNNEQFFGPGTRLTVL.

The chain has TRBV7-2 and TRBJ2-7, with D maybe TRBD1 (5 bases). V shed 1 base and J shed 5 bases, with 12 bases lying between them. The CDR3 is 14 amino acids. Germline CDR1 is SGHTA and CDR2 is FQGNSA. Here the CDR3 DNA reads TGTGCCAGCAGCTTAGTAGGTGGGGCCGACGAGCAGTACTTC. Translation gives CASSLVGGADEQYF. Complete variable domain (other parts from reference TRBV7-2 and TRBJ2-7): GAGVSQSPSNKVTEKGKDVELRCDPISGHTALYWYRQSLGQGLEFLIYFQGNSAPDKSGLPSDRFSAERTGGSVSTLTIQRTQQEDSAVYLCASSLVGGADEQYFGPGTRLTVT.

This clonotype was picked up many times. The genes are TRBV5-6 and TRBJ2-7, with 10 bases identical to TRBD2. Germline V gene lookup returns CDR1 SGHDT and CDR2 YYEEEE. The CDR3 runs 14 residues. V was pared by 4 bases and J by 5 bases, with 6 bases of the junction left unmatched. The CDR3 protein is CASSGGLAGDEQYF. CDR3 in DNA: TGTGCCAGCAGCGGTGGGCTAGCGGGGGACGAGCAGTACTTC.

This clonotype was found many times. V usage is TRBV29-1 and J usage is TRBJ2-5; D uncertain. The CDR3 has 14 amino acids. Trimming removed 4 bases at V and 1 base at J, with 13 bases between. In germline, CDR1 is SQVTM, CDR2 ANQGSEA. As DNA, the CDR3 is TGCAGCGTTGTGTTAGTGAACTTCCAAGAGACCCAGTACTTC. This codes for CSVVLVNFQETQYF.